The text below deals with one T cell receptor beta chain. The table came from immunoSEQ multiplex PCR; TCRdb's copy has only in-frame clones and leaves some out. The sample lists about 44,000 clones, about 86% occurring once. This sample is part of a study of blood T cell repertoires in COVID-19. Trimming took off 6 bases at V and 1 base at J, with 9 bases between the two ends. This CDR3 comprises 14 residues. The germline CDR1 and CDR2 sequences are ENHRY and SYGVKD. Sequenced material: peripheral blood. The source of this sequence is a human donor in a cohort sampled during active COVID-19. The rearrangement uses TRBV10-3 and TRBJ2-2; perhaps TRBD1 as D (5 bases). The CDR3 bases are TGTGCCATCAGAGGGGCCTTGAACACCGGGGAGCTGTTTTTT. This sequence encodes CAIRGALNTGELFF.